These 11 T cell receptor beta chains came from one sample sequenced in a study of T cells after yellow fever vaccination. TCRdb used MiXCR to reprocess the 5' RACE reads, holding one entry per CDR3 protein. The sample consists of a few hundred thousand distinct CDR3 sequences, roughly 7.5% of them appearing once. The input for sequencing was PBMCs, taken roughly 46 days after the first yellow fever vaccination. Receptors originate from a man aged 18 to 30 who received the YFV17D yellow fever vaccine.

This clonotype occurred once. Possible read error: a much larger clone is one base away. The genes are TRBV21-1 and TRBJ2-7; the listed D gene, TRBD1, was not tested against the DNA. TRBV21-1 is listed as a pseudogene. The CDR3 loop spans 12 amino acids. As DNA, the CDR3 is TGTGACAGCAGAGACAGGACCTACGAGCAGTACTTC. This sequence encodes CDSRDRTYEQYF.

CDR3 residues: CASILRTGKAREQYV. CDR3 sequence (DNA): TGCGCCAGCATACTACGGACAGGGAAAGCGCGCGAGCAGTACGTC. The rearrangement joins TRBV23-1 to TRBJ2-7, with 8 bases identical to TRBD1. TRBV23-1 is marked as an open reading frame, function uncertain. J was trimmed by 6 bases and V by 7 bases; bases with no gene match: 14. The CDR3 consists of 15 residues.

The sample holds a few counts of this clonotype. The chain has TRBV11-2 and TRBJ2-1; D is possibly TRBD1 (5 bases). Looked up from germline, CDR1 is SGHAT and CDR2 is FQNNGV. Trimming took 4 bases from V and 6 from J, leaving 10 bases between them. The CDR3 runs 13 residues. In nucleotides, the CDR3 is TGTGCCAGCAGCTCGAACAGGTTCAATGAGCAGTTCTTC. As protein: CASSSNRFNEQFF. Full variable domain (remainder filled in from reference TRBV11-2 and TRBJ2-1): EAGVAQSPRYKIIEKRQSVAFWCNPISGHATLYWYQQILGQGPKLLIQFQNNGVVDDSQLPKDRFSAERLKGVDSTLKIQPAKLEDSAVYLCASSSNRFNEQFFGPGTRLTVL.

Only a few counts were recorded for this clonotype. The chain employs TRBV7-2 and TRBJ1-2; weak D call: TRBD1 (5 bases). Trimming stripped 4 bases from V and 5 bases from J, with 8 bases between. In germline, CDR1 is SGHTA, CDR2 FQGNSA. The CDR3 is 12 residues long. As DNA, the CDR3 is TGTGCCAGCAGCTCACAGGCATATGGCTACACCTTC. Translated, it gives CASSSQAYGYTF.

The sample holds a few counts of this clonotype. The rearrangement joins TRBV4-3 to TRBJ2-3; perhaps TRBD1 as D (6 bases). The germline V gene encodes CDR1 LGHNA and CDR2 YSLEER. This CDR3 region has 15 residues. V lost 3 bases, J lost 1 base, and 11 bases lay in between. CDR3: CASSQGQPRTDTQYF. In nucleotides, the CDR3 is TGCGCCAGCAGCCAGGGACAACCGCGCACAGATACGCAGTATTTT.

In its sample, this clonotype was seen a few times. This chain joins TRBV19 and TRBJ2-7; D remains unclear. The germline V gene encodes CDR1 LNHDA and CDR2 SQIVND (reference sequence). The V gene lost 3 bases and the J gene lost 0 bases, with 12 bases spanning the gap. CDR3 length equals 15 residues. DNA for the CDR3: TGTGCCAGTAGTATCGGCCAGCTGAGCTCCTACGAGCAGTACTTC. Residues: CASSIGQLSSYEQYF.

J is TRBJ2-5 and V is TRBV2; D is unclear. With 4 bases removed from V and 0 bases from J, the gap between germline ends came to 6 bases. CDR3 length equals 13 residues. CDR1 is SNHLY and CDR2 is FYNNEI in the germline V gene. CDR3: CASSVQYQETQYF. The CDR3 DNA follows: TGTGCCAGCAGTGTCCAGTACCAAGAGACCCAGTACTTC.

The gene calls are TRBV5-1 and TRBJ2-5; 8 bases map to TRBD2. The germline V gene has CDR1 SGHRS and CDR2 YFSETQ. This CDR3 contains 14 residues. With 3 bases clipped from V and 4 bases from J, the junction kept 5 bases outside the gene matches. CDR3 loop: CASSSEGTRETQYF. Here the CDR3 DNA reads TGCGCCAGCAGCTCGGAAGGGACTAGAGAGACCCAGTACTTC.

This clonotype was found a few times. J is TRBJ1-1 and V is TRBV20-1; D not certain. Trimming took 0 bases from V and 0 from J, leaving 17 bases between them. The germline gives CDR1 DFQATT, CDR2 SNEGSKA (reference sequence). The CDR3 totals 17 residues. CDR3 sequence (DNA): TGCAGTGCTAGAGAGGGAATGCTAGGACGGCTGAACACTGAAGCTTTCTTT. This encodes CSAREGMLGRLNTEAFF.

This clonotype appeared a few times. The CDR3, as DNA: TGCAGCGTTGAAGAGGGGACAGGGGCTCATAATTTTTATTCCCTAACCTACGAGCAGTACGTC. This sequence encodes CSVEEGTGAHNFYSLTYEQYV. The chain joins TRBV29-1 to TRBJ2-7; 10 bases are shared with TRBD1. Unmatched junction bases numbered 22, after V lost 0 bases and J lost 2 bases. Germline CDR1 and CDR2: SQVTM and ANQGSEA. The CDR3 loop spans 21 amino acids.

CDR3 in amino acids: CSAGSLAGGPRETQYF. Here the CDR3 DNA reads TGCAGTGCCGGGTCATTAGCGGGGGGGCCTCGGGAGACCCAGTACTTC. V gene TRBV20-1 combines with J gene TRBJ2-5; 11 bases fit TRBD2. V was clipped by 6 bases and J by 5 bases; unmatched bases: 14. CDR1 and CDR2 (germline): DFQATT, SNEGSKA (reference sequence). This CDR3 comprises 16 residues.